These T cell receptor beta chains were read from a single sample in a study of OX40 agonist ivuxolimab in advanced cancers. Some clones are missing from TCRdb's copy, which holds only in-frame ones; the method was immunoSEQ multiplex PCR. The sample lists approximately 86,000 clones, roughly 84% occurring once. The input for sequencing was CD4+ or CD8+ T cells sorted from blood, taken in a trial of the OX40 agonist ivuxolimab. The source of these receptors is an adult with an advanced solid tumor such as melanoma, head and neck, liver or kidney cancer. Each CDR3 is given with its conserved first and last residue. Each record gives: V gene, J gene, clone size, D gene, CDR3 protein, CDR3 DNA. A D gene is named only where the DNA matches it firmly. Rows may omit the clone size; those that give it use once, few, many or a size class.

>TRBV6-5|TRBJ2-5|.|.
CASSYLGIQETQYF
TGTGCCAGCAGTTACCTCGGGATTCAAGAGACCCAGTACTTC
>TRBV5-5|TRBJ1-2|.|.
CASSLSGMGMGYTF
TGTGCCAGCAGCTTGTCCGGTATGGGTATGGGCTACACCTTC
>TRBV7-3|TRBJ2-5|.|.
CASSLAGGARETQYF
TGTGCCAGCAGCTTAGCAGGAGGGGCGCGGGAGACCCAGTACTTC
>TRBV4-3|TRBJ2-2|few|.
CASSQEVPHPDSNTGELFF
TGCGCCAGCAGCCAAGAGGTCCCTCACCCCGACTCGAACACCGGGGAGCTGTTTTTT
>TRBV7-2|TRBJ2-5|.|.
CASTERPQETQYF
TGTGCCAGCACCGAGCGGCCCCAAGAGACCCAGTACTTC
>TRBV4-1|TRBJ1-3|.|.
CASSAEGGPGSGNTIYF
TGCGCCAGCAGCGCCGAGGGGGGTCCCGGCTCTGGAAACACCATATATTTT
>TRBV27|TRBJ2-3|.|TRBD2
CAARTSGSFTDTQYF
TGTGCCGCCCGGACTAGCGGGAGTTTTACAGATACGCAGTATTTT
>TRBV30|TRBJ2-4|.|TRBD2
CAWSDSGLITNIQYF
TGTGCCTGGAGCGATTCGGGACTAATCACAAACATTCAGTACTTC
>TRBV7-9|TRBJ1-2|.|TRBD1
CASSTRQGAYGYTF
TGTGCCAGCAGCACCCGACAGGGGGCTTATGGCTACACCTTC
>TRBV9|TRBJ1-2|.|TRBD1
CASSAIVADPDRGRRGYTF
TGTGCCAGCAGCGCCATCGTAGCCGACCCGGACAGGGGACGAAGGGGCTACACCTTC
>TRBV6-8|TRBJ1-2|.|.
CASQEGGGYGYTF
TGTGCCAGCCAAGAGGGAGGGGGCTATGGCTACACCTTC
>TRBV2|TRBJ2-3|.|.
CASSKITSDTQYF
TGTGCCAGCAGTAAAATTACTAGCGATACGCAGTATTTT
>TRBV4-3|TRBJ1-2|.|.
CASSQDDRGIYGYTF
TGCGCCAGCAGCCAAGATGATAGGGGGATCTATGGCTACACCTTC
>TRBV9|TRBJ2-7|.|.
CASSVSGAVFNEQYF
TGTGCCAGCAGCGTATCGGGGGCCGTTTTCAACGAGCAGTACTTC
>TRBV25-1|TRBJ1-5|.|TRBD1
CASSAGGHQPQHF
TGTGCCAGCAGCGCAGGGGGCCATCAGCCCCAGCATTTT
>TRBV7-2|TRBJ1-5|.|.
CASSLAKAGNQPQHF
TGTGCCAGCAGCTTAGCAAAGGCAGGGAATCAGCCCCAGCATTTT
>TRBV29-1|TRBJ1-2|.|.
CSVEEGLNYGYTF
TGCAGCGTTGAAGAGGGACTGAACTATGGCTACACCTTC
>TRBV18|TRBJ1-1|.|.
CASSAGGNTEAFF
TGTGCCAGCTCAGCGGGTGGTAACACTGAAGCTTTCTTT
>TRBV5-1|TRBJ1-3|.|TRBD1
CASSTSTGGYAGNTIYF
TGCGCCAGCAGTACATCGACAGGGGGCTACGCTGGAAACACCATATATTTT
>TRBV30|TRBJ1-1|.|TRBD1
CAWRVTGYTEAFF
TGTGCCTGGAGGGTGACAGGGTACACTGAAGCTTTCTTT
>TRBV19|TRBJ1-2|.|.
CASLPRKDYGYTF
TGTGCCAGTTTACCTCGAAAGGACTATGGCTACACCTTC
>TRBV5-5|TRBJ2-2|.|TRBD2
CASSLVLAGGTGELFF
TGTGCCAGCAGCTTGGTACTAGCGGGAGGCACCGGGGAGCTGTTTTTT
>TRBV7-2|TRBJ2-7|.|.
CASSSNRVSYEQYF
TGTGCCAGCAGCTCCAACAGAGTATCCTACGAGCAGTACTTC
>TRBV27|TRBJ1-2|.|.
CASSFRGPYGYTF
TGTGCCAGCAGTTTTCGGGGGCCCTATGGCTACACCTTC
>TRBV30|TRBJ2-7|.|.
CAWIEGKREQYF
TGTGCCTGGATTGAAGGGAAACGCGAGCAGTACTTC
>TRBV30|TRBJ2-3|.|.
CAWSIGDLGDTQYF
TGTGCCTGGAGTATAGGGGACCTTGGTGATACGCAGTATTTT
>TRBV30|TRBJ1-5|.|.
CAWSNRGRGIGPQHF
TGTGCCTGGAGTAATCGTGGGCGAGGGATTGGGCCCCAGCATTTT
>TRBV5-1|TRBJ1-6|.|.
CASSERASYNSPLHF
TGCGCCAGCAGCGAAAGGGCTTCCTATAATTCACCCCTCCACTTT
>TRBV27|TRBJ2-1|.|TRBD2
CASKGLAGGPGVNEQFF
TGTGCCAGCAAGGGGCTAGCGGGAGGGCCAGGGGTCAATGAGCAGTTCTTC
>TRBV5-1|TRBJ2-7|.|TRBD1
CASSLQGATSGEQYF
TGCGCCAGCAGCTTGCAGGGGGCGACTTCAGGCGAGCAGTACTTC